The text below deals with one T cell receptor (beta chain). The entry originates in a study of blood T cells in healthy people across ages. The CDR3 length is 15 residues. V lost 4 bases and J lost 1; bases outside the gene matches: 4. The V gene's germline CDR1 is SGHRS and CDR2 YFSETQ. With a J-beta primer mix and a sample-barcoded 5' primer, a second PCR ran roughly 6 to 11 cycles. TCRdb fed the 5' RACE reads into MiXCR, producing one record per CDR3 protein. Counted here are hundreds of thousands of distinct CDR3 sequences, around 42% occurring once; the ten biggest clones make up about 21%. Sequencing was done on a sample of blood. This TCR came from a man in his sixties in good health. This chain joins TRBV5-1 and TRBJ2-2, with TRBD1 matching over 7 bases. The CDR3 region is CASSKGGVNTGELFF. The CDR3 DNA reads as TGCGCCAGCAGCAAAGGGGGCGTGAACACCGGGGAGCTGTTTTTT.